What follows are 2 T cell receptor beta chains derived from one specimen sequenced in a study of technical replicates of blood from four donors. TCRdb's table, derived via immunoSEQ multiplex PCR, lists solely in-frame clones and lacks some. The sample yields 75,000 to 100,000 clones, approximately 94% seen once. What was sequenced was T cells isolated from PBMCs. These receptors all stem from a human donor in good health.

V is TRBV6-4 and J is TRBJ1-1; TRBD1 matches 9 bases. Per the germline V gene, CDR1 is MRHNA and CDR2 is SNTAGT. The CDR3 is 17 amino acids. The junction had 14 bases not matched to a gene; V was cut back by 3 bases and J by 6 bases. The CDR3 nucleotides read TGTGCCAGCAGTGAAGGGCCTATTGGGACAGGGAGGGCTGAAGCTTTCTTT. Translated: CASSEGPIGTGRAEAFF.

This rearrangement joins TRBV9 to TRBJ2-1; TRBD2 matches at 8 bases. Germline loops: CDR1 SGDLS, CDR2 YYNGEE. V shed 4 bases and J 0 bases; nucleotides not matched to a gene: 6. The CDR3 length is 16 residues. The CDR3 sequence is CASSYGSGSSYNEQFF. DNA of the CDR3: TGTGCCAGCAGCTACGGGAGCGGGAGCTCCTACAATGAGCAGTTCTTC.